Shown below are 10 T cell receptor beta chains from a single sample sequenced in a study of T-cell memory formation after mild COVID-19. MiXCR, run by TCRdb on the 5' RACE reads, gives a single entry per CDR3 protein. The data contain approximately 100,000 distinct CDR3 sequences, approximately 17% of them singletons. Sequenced: PBMCs or a T cell subset sorted from them (not recorded which). Source of these receptors: an adult woman who had mild COVID-19 (a few samples of this study predate the infection). Cell type and time point are not known.

This clonotype has just a few counts. The chain recombines TRBV12-3 or TRBV12-4 with TRBJ2-3; unclear D gene. The CDR3 sequence is 11 residues long. The V end lost 6 bases, the J end lost 2 bases, and 3 bases lay between the germline ends. CDR3 sequence: CASRHTDTQYF. The CDR3 DNA reads as TGTGCCAGCAGGCACACAGATACGCAGTATTTT.

The chain employs TRBV27 and TRBJ2-7; TRBD2 aligns across 9 bases. The CDR3 is 16 amino acids. V lost 3 bases and J lost 6; bases outside the gene matches: 12. Germline CDR1 MNHEY, CDR2 SMNVEV (reference sequence). The CDR3: CASSFTVLAGVSEQYF. In DNA, the CDR3 is TGTGCCAGCAGTTTCACGGTCTTAGCGGGAGTTAGCGAGCAGTACTTC.

The rearrangement links TRBV29-1 to TRBJ1-1; TRBD1 matches at 10 bases. The CDR3 contains 13 residues. V trimming: 7 bases; J trimming: 5 bases; junction bases outside the gene matches: 7. Germline CDR1 is SQVTM and CDR2 is ANQGSEA. CDR3 amino acids: CSATGTGDTEAFF. The CDR3 region has the DNA TGCAGCGCAACCGGGACAGGGGATACTGAAGCTTTCTTT.

The chain combines TRBV7-9 with TRBJ2-7; D is unclear. The V gene lost 1 base and the J gene lost 3 bases, with 4 bases spanning the gap. Germline loops: CDR1 SEHNR, CDR2 FQNEAQ (reference sequence). The CDR3 spans 12 residues. The CDR3: CASSLVHYEQYF. CDR3 DNA sequence: TGTGCCAGCAGCTTAGTCCACTACGAGCAGTACTTC.

There are a few counts of this clonotype. J is TRBJ2-1 and V is TRBV6-2 or TRBV6-3; D is perhaps TRBD1 or TRBD2 (5 bases each). Germline V gene sequence: CDR1 MNHEY, CDR2 SVGEGT. V dropped 2 bases and J dropped 0 bases, with 5 bases sitting between them. This CDR3 is built from 14 residues. DNA of the CDR3: TGTGCCAGCAGTTACGGGGGCTCCTACAATGAGCAGTTCTTC. This sequence encodes CASSYGGSYNEQFF.

This clonotype was detected only a few times. The rearrangement links TRBV20-1 to TRBJ2-7; 7 nucleotides align to TRBD2. With V trimmed by 2 bases and J by 5 bases, 12 bases remained unmatched. CDR1 and CDR2 (germline): DFQATT, SNEGSKA (reference sequence). This CDR3 has 15 residues. The CDR3 sequence: CSARLLAPGRNEQYF. CDR3 DNA: TGCAGTGCTAGACTACTAGCGCCAGGTAGAAACGAGCAGTACTTC.

The chain recombines TRBV5-1 with TRBJ2-7, with TRBD1 matching over 8 bases. CDR1 and CDR2 (germline): SGHRS, YFSETQ. Trimming took 4 bases from V and 0 from J; bases not matched to a gene: 9. This CDR3 is 16 amino acids long. CDR3: CASSLSSTGDSYEQYF. The DNA of the CDR3 is TGCGCCAGCAGCCTAAGCTCGACAGGGGACTCCTACGAGCAGTACTTC.

The V gene is TRBV27, the J gene TRBJ1-1; D not certain. CDR1 MNHEY and CDR2 SMNVEV come from the germline V gene (reference sequence). CDR3 length: 15 residues. V was shortened by 5 bases and J by 2 bases, with 15 bases between the two germline ends. The chain's CDR3 is CASSHSGTANTEAFF. In DNA, the CDR3 is TGTGCCAGCAGTCACTCAGGTACAGCCAACACTGAAGCTTTCTTT.

As to this clonotype: Its ends do not fully match the called genes, so a read error is possible. This chain joins TRBV7-7 and TRBJ2-7; D uncertain. CDR3 length: 14 residues. Per the germline V gene, CDR1 is SSHAT and CDR2 is FNYEAQ (reference sequence). The CDR3 protein is CASSYAQDGYEQYF. The CDR3 bases are TGTGCTAGCAGCTATGCCCAGGACGGGTACGAGCAGTACTTC.

The chain recombines TRBV5-1 with TRBJ1-1; no definite D call. Per the germline V gene, CDR1 is SGHRS and CDR2 is YFSETQ. This CDR3 spans 15 amino acids. V lost 4 bases and J 0 bases, leaving 13 bases between the germline ends. For the CDR3, the DNA is TGCGCCAGCAGCAATTGGGAGTACATGAACACTGAAGCTTTCTTT. This codes for CASSNWEYMNTEAFF.